A single sample is the source of the 11 T cell receptor beta chains below, sequenced in a study of shared clonotypes between healthy human individuals. Assay used: immunoSEQ multiplex PCR; TCRdb lists only in-frame clones, some missing. The data hold about 1 million clones, with 65% to 75% observed a single time. The sequencing sample was made of memory CD4+ T cells sorted from blood. Stated subset: CD45RA-negative fraction. The origin of the receptors is a man aged 18 to 30 in good health.

The V gene is TRBV5-1, the J gene TRBJ2-1, with 10 bases fitting TRBD2. The CDR3 length is 15 residues. The germline gives CDR1 SGHRS, CDR2 YFSETQ. V was clipped by 1 base and J by 9 bases; unmatched bases: 7. CDR3 coding DNA: TGCGCCAGCAGCTTGAACCAGCGGGAGGGCCGTGAGCAGTTCTTC. This codes for CASSLNQREGREQFF.

This clone was observed a few times. The V gene is TRBV6-6, the J gene TRBJ2-1; no firm D call. Trimming left V 5 bases short and J 0 bases short, with 14 bases between. The length of the CDR3 is 16 residues. The V gene's germline CDR1 is MNHNY and CDR2 SVGAGI (reference sequence). The CDR3, as DNA: TGTGCCAGCAGTCTCCGACTGGTGAGCTCCTACAATGAGCAGTTCTTC. This encodes CASSLRLVSSYNEQFF.

The V and J genes are TRBV10-3 and TRBJ1-2; D is unclear. V was pared by 2 bases and J by 4 bases, with 11 bases between. This CDR3 spans 14 amino acids. The germline gives CDR1 ENHRY, CDR2 SYGVKD. The CDR3 spells CAISEEVQVYGYTF. As DNA, the CDR3 is TGTGCCATCAGTGAGGAGGTCCAGGTCTATGGCTACACCTTC.

The chain employs TRBV2 and TRBJ1-1; unclear D gene. Germline values: CDR1 SNHLY, CDR2 FYNNEI. Trimming took off 7 bases at V and 0 bases at J, with 9 bases between the two ends. The length of the CDR3 is 13 residues. The CDR3 region has the DNA TGTGCCAGCACCGAAGGGTTGAACACTGAAGCTTTCTTT. Amino acid sequence: CASTEGLNTEAFF.

The rearrangement links TRBV4-3 to TRBJ2-1; 9 positions agree with TRBD2. The germline V gene has CDR1 LGHNA and CDR2 YSLEER. Trimming at V came to 1 base and at J to 5 bases, leaving 3 bases not matched to a gene. This CDR3 is built from 15 residues. This chain's CDR3 is CASSQVLAGHNEQFF. CDR3 bases: TGCGCCAGCAGCCAAGTGCTAGCGGGACACAATGAGCAGTTCTTC.

A single count supports this clone. This chain connects TRBV27 to TRBJ2-5, with 9 positions matching TRBD2. Per germline, CDR1 MNHEY and CDR2 SMNVEV (reference sequence). This CDR3 has 16 amino acids. The V gene end was trimmed by 5 bases and the J gene end by 5 bases; junction bases not matched to a gene: 12. CDR3 protein: CASSLGGTSRLETQYF. The CDR3 DNA reads TGTGCCAGCAGTCTGGGGGGGACTAGCAGGTTGGAGACCCAGTACTTC.

This clone was picked up a small number of times. The chain couples TRBV2 to TRBJ2-2, with unresolved D. Germline V gene sequence: CDR1 SNHLY, CDR2 FYNNEI. Trimming cost V 3 bases and J 3 bases, with 11 bases left between them. This CDR3 region has 15 residues. CDR3 sequence: CASSETQLDTGELFF. The CDR3, as DNA: TGTGCCAGCAGTGAGACGCAGTTAGACACCGGGGAGCTGTTTTTT.

The chain is built from TRBV5-1 and TRBJ2-7, with no clear D. The germline CDR1 and CDR2 sequences are SGHRS and YFSETQ. There are 14 residues in the CDR3. The V and J ends lost 0 bases and 0 bases respectively, with 7 bases between them. CDR3 residues: CASSLVMSSYEQYF. CDR3 bases: TGCGCCAGCAGCTTGGTTATGAGCTCCTACGAGCAGTACTTC.

The V call is TRBV19, the J call TRBJ1-5, with D possibly being TRBD1 (5 bases). The length of the CDR3 is 16 residues. Germline CDR1 reads LNHDA; CDR2 reads SQIVND (reference sequence). Trimming pared 7 bases from V and 0 bases from J, leaving 16 bases between. This CDR3 reads CASTPPGGPSNQPQHF. DNA of the CDR3: TGTGCCAGTACCCCACCCGGGGGACCTAGCAATCAGCCCCAGCATTTT.

The chain recombines TRBV30 with TRBJ1-1; no reliable D call. CDR3 length: 12 residues. Trimming cost V 2 bases and J 1 base, with 5 bases left between them. Germline assignment: CDR1 GTSNPN and CDR2 SVGIG (reference sequence). CDR3 sequence (DNA): TGTGCCTGGAGTTGGACGAACACTGAAGCTTTCTTT. As protein: CAWSWTNTEAFF.

This sequence joins TRBV4-1 and TRBJ2-5; D gene uncertain. The J call may not be correct, given that the DNA end is closer to TRBJ2-7. The CDR3 contains 15 residues. Per the germline V gene, CDR1 is MGHRA and CDR2 is YSYEKL. The CDR3 nucleotides read TGCGCCAGCAGCCAAGTCCTGCAGAGCTCCTACGAGCAGTACTTC. It is translated as CASSQVLQSSYEQYF.